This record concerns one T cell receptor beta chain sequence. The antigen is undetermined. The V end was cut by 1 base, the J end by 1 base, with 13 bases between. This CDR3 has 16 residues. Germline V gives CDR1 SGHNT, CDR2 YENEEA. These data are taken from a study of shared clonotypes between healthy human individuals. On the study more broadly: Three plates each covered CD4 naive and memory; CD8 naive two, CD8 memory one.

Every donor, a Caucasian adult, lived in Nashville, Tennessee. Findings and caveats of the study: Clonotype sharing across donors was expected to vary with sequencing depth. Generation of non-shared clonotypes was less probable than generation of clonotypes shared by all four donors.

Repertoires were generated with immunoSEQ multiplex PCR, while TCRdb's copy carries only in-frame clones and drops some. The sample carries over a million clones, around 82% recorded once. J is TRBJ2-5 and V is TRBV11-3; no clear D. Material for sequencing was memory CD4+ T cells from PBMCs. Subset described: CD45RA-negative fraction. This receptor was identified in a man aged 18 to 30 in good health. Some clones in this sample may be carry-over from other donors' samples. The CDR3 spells CASSLGASPPQETQYF. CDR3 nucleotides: TGTGCCAGCAGCTTAGGGGCATCCCCCCCCCAAGAGACCCAGTACTTC. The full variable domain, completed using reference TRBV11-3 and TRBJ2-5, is EAGVVQSPRYKIIEKKQPVAFWCNPISGHNTLYWYLQNLGQGPELLIRYENEEAVDDSQLPKDRFSAERLKGVDSTLKIQPAELGDSAVYLCASSLGASPPQETQYFGPGTRLLVL.